These 19 T cell receptor beta chains were sequenced from one sample in a study of cytomegalovirus exposure and HLA in healthy donors. This PCR relied on a set of 60 Vbeta primers and 13 Jbeta primers. Data came from immunoSEQ multiplex PCR; TCRdb stores just in-frame clones and leaves some out. The sample records approximately 280,000 clones, 86% being singletons. The specimen was PBMCs. The receptors come from a man aged 35-49 years in good health and CMV-seropositive.

The chain is built from TRBV21-1 and TRBJ2-1; TRBD1 is taken as the D call from the table, unchecked against the DNA. TRBV21-1 is a known pseudogene. CDR3 length: 14 amino acids. The CDR3 sequence is CARGLQVTYNEQFF. The CDR3 region has the DNA TGTGCCAGGGGATTACAGGTCACCTACAATGAGCAGTTCTTC.

The J gene is TRBJ2-4, the V gene TRBV25-1; maybe TRBD2 (6 bases). Trimming left V 8 bases short and J 0 bases short, with 17 bases between. The germline gives CDR1 MGHDK, CDR2 SYGVNS. This CDR3 region has 16 residues. CDR3 protein: CASVGGTGLAKNIQYF. The CDR3 DNA is TGTGCCAGCGTTGGAGGGACGGGATTAGCCAAAAACATTCAGTACTTC.

The CDR3 DNA is TGTGCCAGCAGTCGACAGGGGTCGGGCACCGGGGAGCTGTTTTTT. It codes for CASSRQGSGTGELFF. The chain combines TRBV6-1 with TRBJ2-2; TRBD1 agrees at 8 bases. CDR3 length: 15 residues. CDR1 and CDR2 (germline): MNHNS, SASEGT. V lost 5 bases, J lost 4 bases, and 6 bases stayed unmatched.

The rearrangement links TRBV5-1 to TRBJ2-7, with TRBD2 identical over 7 bases. Germline V gives CDR1 SGHRS, CDR2 YFSETQ. The CDR3 sequence is 14 residues long. V was pared by 4 bases and J by 5 bases, with 9 bases of the junction left unmatched. CDR3 DNA: TGCGCCAGCAGCCGGAGGGCGGGAGTGGACGAGCAGTACTTC. Translating gives CASSRRAGVDEQYF.

This clone was picked up one time. This CDR3 reads CASSYGTVDSPLHF. The CDR3 DNA reads as TGTGCCAGCAGTTACGGGACAGTCGATTCACCCCTCCACTTT. This chain uses TRBV2 with TRBJ1-6; the match to TRBD1 covers 7 bases. The germline gives CDR1 SNHLY, CDR2 FYNNEI. The CDR3 runs 14 residues. The V and J ends lost 5 bases and 8 bases, in that order; junction bases with no gene match: 6.

V gene TRBV6-5 combines with J gene TRBJ2-3, with 14 bases that match TRBD2. The CDR3 is 13 residues long. CDR1 is MNHEY, CDR2 SVGAGI, per germline. Germline trimming cut 5 bases from V and 13 bases from J; bases unmatched to any gene: 5. CDR3 coding DNA: TGTGCCAGCAGTAGACTAGCGGGAGGGCCTGAGTATTTT. Protein sequence: CASSRLAGGPEYF.

The chain couples TRBV7-9 to TRBJ1-2; 10 nucleotides agree with TRBD1. This CDR3 contains 14 residues. Trimming took 4 bases from V and 5 from J; bases not matched to a gene: 4. Looked up from germline, CDR1 is SEHNR and CDR2 is FQNEAQ (reference sequence). CDR3 amino acids: CASSSRGQGYGYTF. DNA of the CDR3: TGTGCCAGCAGCTCAAGGGGACAGGGGTATGGCTACACCTTC.

This sequence joins TRBV27 and TRBJ2-7, with 7 bases that match TRBD2. Germline assignment: CDR1 MNHEY and CDR2 SMNVEV (reference sequence). CDR3 size: 17 residues. V dropped 1 base and J dropped 1; count of bases not matched to a gene: 10. Here the CDR3 DNA reads TGTGCCAGCAGTTTATTTGCGGGACGGGAGGCATCCTACGAGCAGTACTTC. Translation gives CASSLFAGREASYEQYF.

This clone was seen a single time. J is TRBJ2-7 and V is TRBV7-9, with TRBD1 identical over 12 bases. The length of the CDR3 is 17 residues. The V gene's germline CDR1 is SEHNR and CDR2 FQNEAQ (reference sequence). The V gene end was trimmed by 4 bases and the J gene end by 7 bases; junction bases not matched to a gene: 14. The CDR3 DNA sequence: TGTGCCAGCAGCTCACCCGGGACAGGGGGCTGGTCGAGGGAGCAGTACTTC. Residues: CASSSPGTGGWSREQYF.

V usage is TRBV7-2 and J usage is TRBJ1-3; D call uncertain. The CDR3 runs 13 residues. The V end was cut by 6 bases, the J end by 1 base, with 7 bases between. Germline V gives CDR1 SGHTA, CDR2 FQGNSA. The CDR3 bases are TGTGCCAGCAGTATATCGTCTGGAAACACCATATATTTT. This gives the protein CASSISSGNTIYF.

The chain has TRBV15 and TRBJ2-7; 7 nucleotides align to TRBD1. Per germline, CDR1 LNHNV and CDR2 YYDKDF (reference sequence). CDR3 length: 14 residues. After removal of 5 bases from V and 3 bases from J, the junction contained 7 bases not matched to a gene. CDR3 bases: TGTGCCACCAGCGCCGGGGCAGGGGGCTACGAGCAGTACTTC. Translated, it gives CATSAGAGGYEQYF.

The V and J genes are TRBV28 and TRBJ1-2, with TRBD1 matching over 7 bases. The CDR3 runs 12 residues. V shed 6 bases and J 4 bases; nucleotides not matched to a gene: 2. The germline V gene has CDR1 MDHEN and CDR2 SYDVKM. CDR3 amino acids: CASRGQLYGYTF. In DNA form, the CDR3 reads TGTGCCAGCAGGGGACAGCTCTATGGCTACACCTTC.

This clone has a handful of counts. The chain carries TRBV19 and TRBJ1-1; D remains unclear. The CDR3 contains 13 residues. V was clipped by 6 bases and J by 4 bases, with 12 bases between them. Germline values: CDR1 LNHDA, CDR2 SQIVND (reference sequence). CDR3 nucleotides: TGTGCCAGTAGCCCCCTCTCCGTCACTGAAGCTTTCTTT. It yields the protein CASSPLSVTEAFF.

The rearrangement links TRBV28 to TRBJ1-5; 7 bases map to TRBD1. The CDR3 has 16 residues. The V segment lost 6 bases and the J segment 3 bases; nucleotides outside the gene matches: 11. Germline CDR1 is MDHEN and CDR2 is SYDVKM. DNA of the CDR3: TGTGCCAGCAGCTATACCCTGACAGGGAACAATCAGCCCCAGCATTTT. The encoded protein is CASSYTLTGNNQPQHF.

This sequence joins TRBV5-4 and TRBJ2-6, with D maybe TRBD2 (5 bases). The CDR3 runs to 17 residues. CDR1 SGHNT and CDR2 YYREEE come from the germline V gene (reference sequence). V lost 1 base and J lost 0, with 11 bases in between. The CDR3 spells CASSLILGASGANVLTF. Written as DNA, the CDR3 is TGTGCCAGCAGCTTGATCCTGGGAGCCTCTGGGGCCAACGTCCTGACTTTC. The full variable domain, rest sourced from reference TRBV5-4 and TRBJ2-6, is ETGVTQSPTHLIKTRGQQVTLRCSSQSGHNTVSWYQQALGQGPQFIFQYYREEENGRGNFPPRFSGLQFPNYSSELNVNALELDDSALYLCASSLILGASGANVLTFGAGSRLTVL.

The chain has TRBV28 and TRBJ1-1; D is unclear. Trimming left V 6 bases short and J 1 base short, with 12 bases between. The V gene's germline CDR1 is MDHEN and CDR2 SYDVKM. This CDR3 is 14 amino acids long. CDR3: CASRQPSRNTEAFF. The CDR3 DNA sequence: TGTGCCAGCAGACAACCTTCACGGAACACTGAAGCTTTCTTT.

The chain has TRBV7-6 and TRBJ1-4; tentative D call: TRBD1 (5 bases). Looked up from germline, CDR1 is SGHVS and CDR2 is FNYEAQ. Trimming removed 4 bases from V and 7 bases from J, with 16 bases in between. The CDR3 totals 15 residues. Written as DNA, the CDR3 is TGTGCCAGCAGCTCCACTCCAGGGAGGAGTGAAAAACTGTTTTTT. Protein product: CASSSTPGRSEKLFF.

V and J are TRBV6-5 and TRBJ2-6; D is unclear. The V end lost 2 bases, the J end lost 0 bases, and 5 bases lay between the germline ends. CDR1 MNHEY and CDR2 SVGAGI come from the germline V gene. The CDR3 sequence is 15 residues long. CDR3 loop: CASSYVGSGANVLTF. CDR3 DNA sequence: TGTGCCAGCAGTTACGTCGGCTCTGGGGCCAACGTCCTGACTTTC.

The V call is TRBV4-1, the J call TRBJ2-7, with TRBD1 matching 9 bases. V shed 4 bases and J 2 bases; nucleotides not matched to a gene: 3. Looked up from germline, CDR1 is MGHRA and CDR2 is YSYEKL. The CDR3 has 14 amino acids. The CDR3: CASSPGQGTYEQYF. The CDR3 DNA follows: TGCGCCAGCAGCCCGGGACAGGGAACCTACGAGCAGTACTTC.